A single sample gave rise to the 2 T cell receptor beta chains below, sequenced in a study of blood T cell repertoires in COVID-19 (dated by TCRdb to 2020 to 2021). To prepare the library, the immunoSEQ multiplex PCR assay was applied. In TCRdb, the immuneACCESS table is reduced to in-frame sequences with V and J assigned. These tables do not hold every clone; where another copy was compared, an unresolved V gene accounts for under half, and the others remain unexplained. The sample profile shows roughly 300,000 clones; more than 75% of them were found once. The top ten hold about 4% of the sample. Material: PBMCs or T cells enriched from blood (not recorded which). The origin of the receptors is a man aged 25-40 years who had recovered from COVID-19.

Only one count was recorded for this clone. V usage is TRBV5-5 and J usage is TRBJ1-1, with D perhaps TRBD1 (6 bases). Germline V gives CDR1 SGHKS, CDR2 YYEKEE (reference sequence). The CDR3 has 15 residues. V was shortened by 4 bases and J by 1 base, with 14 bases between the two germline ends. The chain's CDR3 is CASSVLPDRNTEAFF. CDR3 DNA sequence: TGTGCCAGCAGCGTTCTACCGGACAGGAACACTGAAGCTTTCTTT.

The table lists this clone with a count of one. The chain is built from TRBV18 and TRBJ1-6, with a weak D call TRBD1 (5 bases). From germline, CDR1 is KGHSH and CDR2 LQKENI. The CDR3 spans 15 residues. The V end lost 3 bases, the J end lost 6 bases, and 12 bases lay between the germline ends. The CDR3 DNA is TGTGCCAGCTCACCCCTCGGAGGGGCTAATTCACCCCTCCACTTT. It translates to CASSPLGGANSPLHF.